The 27 T cell receptor beta chains below all came from one sample that was sequenced in a study of cytomegalovirus exposure and HLA in healthy donors. The PCR had 60 Vbeta and 13 Jbeta primers. Data came from immunoSEQ multiplex PCR; TCRdb stores just in-frame clones and leaves some out. The table records approximately 120,000 clones, 75% to 80% of them present only once. The sample comprised PBMCs. These receptors were obtained from a woman between 40 and 55 years old in good health and CMV-seronegative.

J is TRBJ2-7 and V is TRBV6-5; TRBD1 might be the D (6 bases). Germline CDR1 reads MNHEY; CDR2 reads SVGAGI. V was trimmed by 4 bases and J by 3 bases, leaving 13 bases between them. The CDR3 is 14 amino acids. DNA of the CDR3: TGTGCCAGCAGTTCCCCGGGACAAAGCTACGAGCAGTACTTC. The encoded protein is CASSSPGQSYEQYF.

Turning to this clone: Germline and junction disagree at one end, which may indicate a read error. In DNA, the CDR3 is TGTTCCAGCAGCTCCCGGGACAGGGTGATGGGTGAGCAGTTCTTC. Translation gives CSSSSRDRVMGEQFF. The chain has TRBV7-9 and TRBJ2-1; 9 bases agree with TRBD1. CDR1 is SEHNR, CDR2 FQNEAQ, per germline (reference sequence). There are 15 residues in the CDR3. Complete variable domain (other parts from reference TRBV7-9 and TRBJ2-1): DTGVSQNPRHKITKRGQNVTFRCDPISEHNRLYWYRQTLGQGPEFLTYFQNEAQLEKSRLLSDRFSAERPKGSFSTLEIQRTEQGDSAMYLCSSSSRDRVMGEQFFGPGTRLTVL.

V gene TRBV18 combines with J gene TRBJ2-5, with 15 bases identical to TRBD2. The CDR3 runs 17 residues. CDR1 and CDR2 (germline): KGHSH, LQKENI. V gave up 2 bases and J gave up 5 bases; unmatched junction bases: 6. The CDR3 region is CASSPRTSGRAEETQYF. In DNA, the CDR3 is TGTGCCAGCTCACCAAGGACTAGCGGGAGGGCTGAGGAGACCCAGTACTTC.

The chain employs TRBV6-5 and TRBJ2-1; 13 bases align to TRBD2. V lost 7 bases, J lost 8 bases, and 5 bases stayed unmatched. Per the germline V gene, CDR1 is MNHEY and CDR2 is SVGAGI. The CDR3 consists of 14 residues. The CDR3 DNA reads TGTGCCAGCACCCGGACTAGCGGGAGTCATGAGCAGTTCTTC. As protein: CASTRTSGSHEQFF.

The chain uses TRBV5-1 and TRBJ2-4; TRBD1 agrees at 8 bases. Trimming removed 4 bases from V and 7 bases from J; junction bases left unmatched: 1. CDR3 length: 12 amino acids. Per the germline V gene, CDR1 is SGHRS and CDR2 is YFSETQ. The CDR3 coding sequence is TGCGCCAGCAGCACAGGGGGGAACATTCAGTACTTC. Translation: CASSTGGNIQYF.

This chain joins TRBV28 and TRBJ2-7; 8 bases are shared with TRBD2. Germline CDR1 MDHEN, CDR2 SYDVKM. This CDR3 has 13 residues. V lost 4 bases and J lost 6; bases outside the gene matches: 5. CDR3 DNA: TGTGCCAGCAGTTCGAGCGGGAGAAGCGAGCAGTACTTC. Translating it yields CASSSSGRSEQYF.

This clone has more than one count but fewer than ten. The rearrangement uses TRBV15 and TRBJ2-3; D gene uncertain. This CDR3 spans 13 amino acids. V was trimmed by 1 base and J by 2 bases, leaving 4 bases between them. CDR1 and CDR2 from the germline V gene are LNHNV and YYDKDF (reference sequence). Here the CDR3 reads CATSRAITDTQYF. CDR3 coding DNA: TGTGCCACCAGCAGAGCTATCACAGATACGCAGTATTTT.

V gene TRBV10-3 combines with J gene TRBJ1-1; possible D gene TRBD1, 5 bases. The CDR3 spans 15 residues. Germline V CDR1 and CDR2: ENHRY, SYGVKD. V lost 3 bases and J 0 bases, leaving 11 bases between the germline ends. The CDR3 protein is CAISESQGMNTEAFF. CDR3 coding DNA: TGTGCCATCAGTGAAAGCCAGGGTATGAACACTGAAGCTTTCTTT.

This clone has a handful of counts. This chain links TRBV5-8 with TRBJ2-2; no clear D. V shed 2 bases and J shed 4 bases, with 3 bases lying between them. The CDR3 loop spans 12 amino acids. From germline, CDR1 is SGHTS and CDR2 YDEGEE. The CDR3 DNA is TGTGCCAGCAGCTTCTTCACCGGGGAGCTGTTTTTT. Translating gives CASSFFTGELFF.

The chain couples TRBV10-1 to TRBJ2-7; 9 nucleotides agree with TRBD1. V shed 8 bases and J 4 bases; nucleotides not matched to a gene: 3. Germline V gives CDR1 WNHNN, CDR2 SYGVQD (reference sequence). The CDR3 has 12 amino acids. This CDR3 reads CASGDRVYEQYF. The CDR3 nucleotides are TGCGCCAGCGGGGACAGGGTGTACGAGCAGTACTTC.

The chain joins TRBV19 to TRBJ1-5, with 8 bases fitting TRBD1. Germline trimming cut 3 bases from V and 6 bases from J; bases unmatched to any gene: 7. The CDR3 spans 15 residues. From germline, CDR1 is LNHDA and CDR2 SQIVND (reference sequence). CDR3 DNA sequence: TGTGCCAGTAGTATGCCTAACAGGGGGACTCAGCCCCAGCATTTT. This sequence encodes CASSMPNRGTQPQHF.

This clone occurred a few times. One end of the junction varies from germline; a read error may be responsible. This chain uses TRBV5-1 with TRBJ2-6; 15 bases line up with TRBD2. The CDR3 totals 20 residues. Germline CDR1 and CDR2: SGHRS and YFSETQ. The chain's CDR3 is CASSLVGTSGRSGGANGLTF. The CDR3 region has the DNA TGCGCCAGCAGCTTGGTAGGGACTAGCGGGAGGTCCGGTGGGGCCAACGGCCTGACTTTC.

The rearrangement joins TRBV27 to TRBJ2-2, with TRBD1 matching 11 bases. With V trimmed by 4 bases and J by 0 bases, 13 bases remained unmatched. Germline V gives CDR1 MNHEY, CDR2 SMNVEV (reference sequence). The CDR3 is 20 residues long. The CDR3 sequence: CASSSRGTGGPPSNTGELFF. In DNA, the CDR3 is TGTGCCAGCAGTTCCCGGGGGACAGGGGGTCCACCTTCGAACACCGGGGAGCTGTTTTTT.

The gene calls are TRBV28 and TRBJ2-3; 7 nucleotides agree with TRBD1. CDR1 MDHEN and CDR2 SYDVKM come from the germline V gene. Trimming cost V 8 bases and J 0 bases; bases outside gene matches: 5. CDR3 length: 14 amino acids. In nucleotides, the CDR3 is TGTGCCAGCGGCCGGACAGGCAGCACAGATACGCAGTATTTT. Its protein product is CASGRTGSTDTQYF.

The chain combines TRBV10-3 with TRBJ2-1; TRBD1 matches 7 bases. Germline trimming cut 8 bases from V and 3 bases from J; bases unmatched to any gene: 1. Germline CDR1 is ENHRY and CDR2 is SYGVKD. The CDR3 loop spans 12 amino acids. The CDR3 sequence is CAIRDSYNEQFF. The CDR3 nucleotides are TGTGCCATCCGGGACAGCTACAATGAGCAGTTCTTC.

A word on this clone: A read error may produce the germline difference seen at one junction end. This chain links TRBV11-2 with TRBJ2-3, with 12 bases matching TRBD1. Germline V gene sequence: CDR1 SGHAT, CDR2 FQNNGV. The CDR3 is made up of 16 amino acids. In DNA form, the CDR3 reads TGTGCCAGCAGCTTAGATGGGACAGGGGGCACATATACGCAGTATTTT. Its translation: CASSLDGTGGTYTQYF.

The V call is TRBV6-5, the J call TRBJ2-1; D call uncertain. V lost 2 bases, J lost 0 bases, and 8 bases lay in between. There are 15 residues in the CDR3. Per germline, CDR1 MNHEY and CDR2 SVGAGI. CDR3 protein: CASSYPLSSYNEQFF. Written as DNA, the CDR3 is TGTGCCAGCAGTTACCCGCTCAGCTCCTACAATGAGCAGTTCTTC.

V gene TRBV6-4 combines with J gene TRBJ2-7; 10 bases match TRBD1. V lost 4 bases to trimming and J lost 5 bases; unmatched junction nucleotides: 11. The CDR3 has 16 amino acids. Germline CDR1 reads MRHNA; CDR2 reads SNTAGT. Here the CDR3 DNA reads TGTGCCAGCAGTGGTTACGGGACAGGGGCAATAGACGAGCAGTACTTC. Protein: CASSGYGTGAIDEQYF.

This clone was seen only a few times. A junction end diverges from the germline sequence, so it may reflect a read error. The chain combines TRBV7-9 with TRBJ1-5, with D perhaps matching TRBD1 (6 bases). The CDR3 is made up of 14 amino acids. Germline V gives CDR1 SEHNR, CDR2 FQNEAQ (reference sequence). The CDR3 region is CSSSPLGQYQPQHF. The CDR3 coding sequence is TGTTCCAGCAGTCCACTCGGACAGTATCAGCCCCAGCATTTT.

The genes are TRBV28 and TRBJ2-7, with D maybe TRBD2 (6 bases). CDR3 length: 14 amino acids. Germline lookup yields CDR1 MDHEN and CDR2 SYDVKM. Trimming took 6 bases from V and 3 from J, leaving 15 bases between them. DNA for the CDR3: TGTGCCAGCAGCGTCGGGAGTTGGGGCTACGAGCAGTACTTC. This gives the protein CASSVGSWGYEQYF.

V and J are TRBV28 and TRBJ1-6; maybe TRBD1 (6 bases). V lost 0 bases to trimming and J lost 5 bases, with 8 bases between them. Germline values: CDR1 MDHEN, CDR2 SYDVKM. CDR3 length: 15 amino acids. CDR3 in DNA: TGTGCCAGCAGTTTATGGGCAGGGGATAATTCACCCCTCCACTTT. It is translated as CASSLWAGDNSPLHF.

The chain recombines TRBV28 with TRBJ2-7, with TRBD2 matching 10 bases. Germline loops: CDR1 MDHEN, CDR2 SYDVKM. J gave up 3 bases and V 6 bases, and 2 bases lay outside the gene matches. The CDR3 has 13 residues. The CDR3: CASRWTSGYEQYF. The CDR3 nucleotides are TGTGCCAGCAGATGGACTAGCGGCTACGAGCAGTACTTC. The entire variable domain, with the rest obtained from reference TRBV28 and TRBJ2-7, is as follows: DVKVTQSSRYLVKRTGEKVFLECVQDMDHENMFWYRQDPGLGLRLIYFSYDVKMKEKGDIPEGYSVSREKKERFSLILESASTNQTSMYLCASRWTSGYEQYFGPGTRLTVT.

The chain has TRBV6-6 and TRBJ1-2; D possibly corresponds to TRBD1 (6 bases). Trimming removed 5 bases from V and 5 bases from J, with 18 bases in between. This CDR3 region has 15 residues. Germline V gives CDR1 MNHNY, CDR2 SVGAGI (reference sequence). The CDR3 DNA sequence: TGTGCCAGCAGTACCCAGGGAGGGGGGAATTATGGCTACACCTTC. Protein: CASSTQGGGNYGYTF.

This clone was counted between two and nine times. The gene calls are TRBV19 and TRBJ1-2; possibly TRBD1 for D (5 bases). The CDR3 extends over 16 amino acids. The germline V gene has CDR1 LNHDA and CDR2 SQIVND (reference sequence). Trimming took off 4 bases at V and 0 bases at J, with 15 bases between the two ends. CDR3 region: CASSRFGGRANYGYTF. DNA of the CDR3: TGTGCCAGTAGTAGGTTCGGGGGAAGAGCTAACTATGGCTACACCTTC. The full variable domain, its missing parts supplied by reference TRBV19 and TRBJ1-2, is DGGITQSPKYLFRKEGQNVTLSCEQNLNHDAMYWYRQDPGQGLRLIYYSQIVNDFQKGDIAEGYSVSREKKESFPLTVTSAQKNPTAFYLCASSRFGGRANYGYTFGSGTRLTVV.

There are a few counts of this clone. J is TRBJ2-7 and V is TRBV7-9, with D tentatively TRBD2 (6 bases). Trimming took off 5 bases at V and 7 bases at J, with 21 bases between the two ends. The CDR3 totals 15 residues. Germline lookup yields CDR1 SEHNR and CDR2 FQNEAQ (reference sequence). CDR3 sequence reads: CASSAGMRPEIEQYF. In DNA form, the CDR3 reads TGTGCCAGCAGCGCGGGGATGCGGCCTGAAATAGAGCAGTACTTC.

The rearrangement joins TRBV27 to TRBJ1-4, with 7 bases lining up with TRBD1. Germline V gene lookup returns CDR1 MNHEY and CDR2 SMNVEV (reference sequence). With V trimmed by 2 bases and J by 6 bases, 3 bases remained unmatched. The CDR3 contains 14 residues. The CDR3 bases are TGTGCCAGCAGTTTAATTACAGGGGATGAAAAACTGTTTTTT. As protein: CASSLITGDEKLFF.

The sample holds a few counts of this clone. At one boundary the junction diverges from the germline segment, which might be a read error. The chain employs TRBV25-1 and TRBJ2-6; the match to TRBD1 covers 9 bases. The CDR3 loop spans 17 amino acids. CDR1 is MGHDK, CDR2 SYGVNS, per germline. CDR3: CASSGDRVASGANGLTF. The CDR3 DNA reads TGTGCCAGCAGTGGGGACAGGGTGGCCTCTGGGGCCAACGGCCTGACTTTC.